This entry lists 3 T cell receptor beta chains sequenced from one sample in a study of T-cell memory formation after mild COVID-19. TCRdb analysed the 5' RACE reads with MiXCR anew, one entry per CDR3 protein. The sample has 400,000 to 500,000 distinct CDR3 sequences, 15% to 25% seen once. Sequencing was carried out using PBMCs or a T cell subset sorted from them (not recorded which). The receptors stem from an adult woman who had mild COVID-19 (a few samples of this study predate the infection). Cell type and time point are not known.

J is TRBJ2-7 and V is TRBV6-2 or TRBV6-3; 12 bases agree with TRBD2. Unmatched junction bases numbered 6, after V lost 5 bases and J lost 4 bases. The germline CDR1 and CDR2 sequences are MNHEY and SVGEGT. The CDR3 is 15 amino acids. CDR3 in amino acids: CASSQRTSGMYEQYF. The CDR3 DNA sequence: TGTGCCAGCAGTCAGAGGACTAGCGGGATGTACGAGCAGTACTTC.

The chain links TRBV4-1 to TRBJ1-1, with no clear D. This CDR3 has 12 amino acids. The V end lost 3 bases, the J end lost 8 bases, and 10 bases lay between the germline ends. Germline V gives CDR1 MGHRA, CDR2 YSYEKL. The CDR3 bases are TGCGCCAGCAGCCAGTTGACGGGGGAAGCTTTCTTT. It yields the protein CASSQLTGEAFF.

This clonotype appeared a few times. The chain recombines TRBV20-1 with TRBJ1-5, with D hard to call. The CDR3 runs 14 residues. V was cut by 5 bases and J by 1 base, with 12 bases left in between. CDR1 is DFQATT, CDR2 SNEGSKA, per germline (reference sequence). The CDR3 coding sequence is TGCAGTGCTGGCGGTGGCGGGAGCAATCAGCCCCAGCATTTT. Its protein is CSAGGGGSNQPQHF.